These 6 T cell receptor beta chains came from one sample sequenced in a study of shared clonotypes between healthy human individuals. Using immunoSEQ multiplex PCR, the repertoire was profiled, and TCRdb retains in-frame clones only, with some absent. The sample consists of roughly 1,100,000 clones, approximately 72% of them appearing once. The sample comprised memory CD4+ T cells sorted from blood. Subset defined: CD45RA-negative fraction. These receptors were collected from a man younger than 35 in good health.

The genes are TRBV25-1 and TRBJ1-1; perhaps TRBD1 as D (6 bases). Germline CDR1 and CDR2: MGHDK and SYGVNS. V was trimmed by 5 bases and J by 4 bases, leaving 14 bases between them. This CDR3 has 14 residues. Here the CDR3 DNA reads TGTGCCAGCAGTCTCTCCGGGGGGCTCACTGAAGCTTTCTTT. Translation: CASSLSGGLTEAFF. Drawing the rest from reference TRBV25-1 and TRBJ1-1, the complete variable domain is EADIYQTPRYLVIGTGKKITLECSQTMGHDKMYWYQQDPGMELHLIHYSYGVNSTEKGDLSSESTVSRIRTEHFPLTLESARPSHTSQYLCASSLSGGLTEAFFGQGTRLTVV.

This sequence joins TRBV7-2 and TRBJ2-5; D is undetermined. Trimming took off 6 bases at V and 6 bases at J, with 14 bases between the two ends. The CDR3 contains 13 residues. CDR1 and CDR2 (germline): SGHTA, FQGNSA. Here the CDR3 reads CASRGGWVQTQYF. The CDR3 DNA is TGTGCCAGCAGGGGTGGATGGGTACAGACCCAGTACTTC.

The genes are TRBV21-1 and TRBJ1-2; TRBD1 is taken as the D call from the table, unchecked against the DNA. TRBV21-1 is a documented pseudogene. The CDR3 consists of 15 residues. The CDR3 region has the DNA TGTGCCAGCACCGTATACACGCCAGGGTTATATGGCTACACCTTC. Translation: CASTVYTPGLYGYTF.

The CDR3 loop reads CASSLSKGALEQYF. CDR3 nucleotides: TGTGCCAGCAGTTTATCGAAGGGAGCTCTCGAGCAGTACTTC. V and J are TRBV27 and TRBJ2-7, with D possibly being TRBD2 (5 bases). The V and J ends lost 0 bases and 6 bases respectively, with 12 bases between them. Germline V gene data show CDR1 as MNHEY and CDR2 as SMNVEV (reference sequence). The CDR3 sequence is 14 residues long.

The chain carries TRBV7-8 and TRBJ2-3; maybe TRBD2 (6 bases). Germline V CDR1 and CDR2: SGHVS, FQNEAQ. Trimming shortened V by 0 bases and J by 0 bases, and 13 bases separated the two germline ends. CDR3 length: 17 amino acids. The CDR3 protein is CASSLARTSGSTDTQYF. The CDR3 bases are TGTGCCAGCAGCTTAGCTCGGACCAGCGGGAGCACAGATACGCAGTATTTT.

V gene TRBV2 combines with J gene TRBJ2-3, with D unclear. The CDR3 consists of 11 residues. V gave up 8 bases and J gave up 2 bases, with 5 bases separating them. The germline V gene has CDR1 SNHLY and CDR2 FYNNEI. The CDR3 sequence: CASGNTDTQYF. The CDR3 region has the DNA TGTGCCAGCGGGAACACAGATACGCAGTATTTT.